This T cell receptor beta chain was sequenced in a study of T cell repertoires in cytomegalovirus infection. Study-level background: CMV infection together with matching HLA type was indicated by public TCR beta signatures. General observations from the study: Clonotype analysis showed dominance of the ex vivo response by HLA-C-restricted CMV-specific TCR beta clonotypes.

Worth noting for this clonotype: Its target is unknown.

TCRdb redid the calling of the reads with MiXCR, one entry per CDR3 protein. The table records about half a million distinct CDR3 sequences, roughly a third of them present only once. The source is a human donor in good health (CMV status not recorded). Some clones in this sample may be carry-over from other donors' samples. Material: cultured PBMCs, obtained from culture after CMV antigen stimulation.

CDR3 DNA sequence: TGTGCCAGCAGTTCGACTTGGGGGCGAGAGACCCAGTACTTC. It translates to CASSSTWGRETQYF. This chain joins TRBV11-2 and TRBJ2-5; the D gene is possibly TRBD1 (6 bases). V was shortened by 6 bases and J by 4 bases, with 15 bases between the two germline ends. The V gene's germline CDR1 is SGHAT and CDR2 FQNNGV. This CDR3 has 14 amino acids.